The present T cell receptor (beta chain) was sequenced within a study of beta chain features in type 1 diabetes. Study-wide background: Sorted cells numbering roughly 100,000,000 were examined across all samples.

The authors took one heparinised blood draw, averaging roughly 120 mL, from each donor. The authors sorted CD4+ naive, central memory, regulatory and stem cell-like memory cells via CD45RO/CCR7/CD25/CD127/CD95/CD27. This clone has more than one count but fewer than ten. Antigen unknown. cDNA synthesis used the whole RNA isolate, giving expressed TCRB sequences. Only in-frame clones appear in the TCRdb table, and some are missing; sequencing was by immunoSEQ multiplex PCR. The table has under 400,000 clones, around 13% seen once. V shed 1 base and J shed 5 bases, with 11 bases lying between them. Germline CDR1 is LNHNV and CDR2 is YYDKDF (reference sequence). The length of the CDR3 is 14 residues. Overall study results and limits: There were fewer insertions and more deletions at the VDJ junctions of type 1 diabetes patients. Among all four CD4+ subsets, Type 1 diabetes patients had TCRB CDR3s that were moderately but significantly shorter.

The chain has TRBV15 and TRBJ2-5, with a weak D call TRBD1 (6 bases). The sample taken for sequencing was naive CD4+ T cells from blood. This TCR came from a woman aged 18 to 35 with type 1 diabetes. Written as DNA, the CDR3 is TGTGCCACCAGCAGAGTAGGGGGTGTGGAGACCCAGTACTTC. Its protein product is CATSRVGGVETQYF.